The clone carrying this T cell receptor (beta chain) was detected a few times. The junction does not match germline at one end; this may be a read error. The CDR3 totals 13 residues. Germline V lookup: CDR1 LNHNV, CDR2 YYDKDF (reference sequence). The data are from a study of blood T cell repertoires in COVID-19. Across the study: Researchers got acute and convalescent COVID-19 samples from the United States, Italy and Spain. The analysed material was cDNA or gDNA that came from T cells, B-cell-depleted T cells, or PBMCs.

In the original analysis: Reference gene primer amplification yielded estimated nucleated cell counts. Clones were read by immunoSEQ multiplex PCR, and TCRdb kept only the in-frame ones, dropping some. That table supplies the V and J calls and clone size; D and trimming were determined from the DNA. The sample has 200,000 to 250,000 clones, approximately 81% seen once. This receptor was obtained from an elderly woman with acute or convalescent COVID-19. V is TRBV15 and J is TRBJ1-1; no clear D. The sample consisted of peripheral blood. The CDR3 is CATSRERRVRLEF. The CDR3 DNA is TGTGCCACCAGCAGAGAGCGGAGGGTCAGGTTAGAATTT.